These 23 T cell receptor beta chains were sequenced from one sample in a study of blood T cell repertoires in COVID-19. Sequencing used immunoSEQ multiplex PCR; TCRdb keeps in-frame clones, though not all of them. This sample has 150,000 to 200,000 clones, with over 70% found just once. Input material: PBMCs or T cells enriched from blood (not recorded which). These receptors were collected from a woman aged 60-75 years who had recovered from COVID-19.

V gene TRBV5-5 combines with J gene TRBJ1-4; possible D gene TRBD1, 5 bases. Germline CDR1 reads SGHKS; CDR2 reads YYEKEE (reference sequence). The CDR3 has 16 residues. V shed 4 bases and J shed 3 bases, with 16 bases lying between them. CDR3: CASSRLGQISNEKLFF. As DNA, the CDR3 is TGTGCCAGCAGCCGGTTGGGGCAGATTTCTAATGAAAAACTGTTTTTT.

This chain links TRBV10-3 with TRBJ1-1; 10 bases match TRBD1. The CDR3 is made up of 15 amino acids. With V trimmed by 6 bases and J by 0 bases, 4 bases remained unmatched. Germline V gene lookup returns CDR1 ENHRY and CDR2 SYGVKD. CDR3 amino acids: CAIRTGGALNTEAFF. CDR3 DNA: TGTGCCATCAGGACAGGGGGCGCTCTGAACACTGAAGCTTTCTTT.

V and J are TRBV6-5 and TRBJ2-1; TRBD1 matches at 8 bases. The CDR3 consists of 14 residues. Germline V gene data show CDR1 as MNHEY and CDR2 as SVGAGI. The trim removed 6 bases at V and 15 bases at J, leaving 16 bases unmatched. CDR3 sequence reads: CASSRQGSPGTGFF. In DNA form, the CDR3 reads TGTGCCAGCAGCAGACAGGGGTCGCCGGGAACGGGGTTCTTC.

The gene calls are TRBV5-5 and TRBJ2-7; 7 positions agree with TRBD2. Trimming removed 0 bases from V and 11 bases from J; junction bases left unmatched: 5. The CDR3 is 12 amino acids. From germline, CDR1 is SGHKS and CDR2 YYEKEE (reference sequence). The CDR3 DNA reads TGTGCCAGCAGCTTGGCTGGGGGGGAAAAGTACTTC. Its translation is CASSLAGGEKYF. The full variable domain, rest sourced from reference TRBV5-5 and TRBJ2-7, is DAGVTQSPTHLIKTRGQQVTLRCSPISGHKSVSWYQQVLGQGPQFIFQYYEKEERGRGNFPDRFSARQFPNYSSELNVNALLLGDSALYLCASSLAGGEKYFGPGTRLTVT.

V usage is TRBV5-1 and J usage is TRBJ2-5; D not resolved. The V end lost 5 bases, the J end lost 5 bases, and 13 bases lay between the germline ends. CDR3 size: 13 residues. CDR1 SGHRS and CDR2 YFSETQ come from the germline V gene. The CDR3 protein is CASRVASYETQYF. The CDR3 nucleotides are TGCGCCAGCAGGGTGGCTAGTTACGAGACCCAGTACTTC.

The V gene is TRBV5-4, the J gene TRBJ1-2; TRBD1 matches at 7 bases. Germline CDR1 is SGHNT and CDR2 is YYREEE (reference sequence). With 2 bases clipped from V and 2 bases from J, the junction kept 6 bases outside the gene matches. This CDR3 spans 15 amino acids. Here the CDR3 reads CASSLKGAGNYGYTF. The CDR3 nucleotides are TGTGCCAGCAGCTTAAAGGGGGCTGGGAACTATGGCTACACCTTC.

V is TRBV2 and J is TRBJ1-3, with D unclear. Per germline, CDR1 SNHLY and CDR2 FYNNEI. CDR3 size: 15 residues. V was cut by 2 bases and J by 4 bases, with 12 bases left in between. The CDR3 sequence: CASSEYPLQGNTIYF. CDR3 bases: TGTGCCAGCAGTGAATACCCGTTACAAGGAAACACCATATATTTT.

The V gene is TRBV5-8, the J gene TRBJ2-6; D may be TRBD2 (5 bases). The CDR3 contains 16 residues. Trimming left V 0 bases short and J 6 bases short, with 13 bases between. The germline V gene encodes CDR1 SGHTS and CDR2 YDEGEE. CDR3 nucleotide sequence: TGTGCCAGCAGCTTGGGGCTAGCCCTTTCGGCCAACGTCCTGACTTTC. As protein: CASSLGLALSANVLTF.

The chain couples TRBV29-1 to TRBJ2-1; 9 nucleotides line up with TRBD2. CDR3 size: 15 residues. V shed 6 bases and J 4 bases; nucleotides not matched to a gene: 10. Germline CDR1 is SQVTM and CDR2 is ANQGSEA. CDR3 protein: CSVATSSGVYNEQFF. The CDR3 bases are TGCAGCGTCGCTACATCTAGCGGGGTATACAATGAGCAGTTCTTC.

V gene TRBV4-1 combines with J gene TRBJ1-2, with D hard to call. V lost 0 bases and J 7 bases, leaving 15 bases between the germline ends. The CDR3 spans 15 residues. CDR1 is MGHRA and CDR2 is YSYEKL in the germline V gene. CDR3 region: CASSQDGVGFGGYTF. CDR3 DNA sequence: TGCGCCAGCAGCCAAGATGGTGTCGGGTTTGGTGGCTACACCTTC.

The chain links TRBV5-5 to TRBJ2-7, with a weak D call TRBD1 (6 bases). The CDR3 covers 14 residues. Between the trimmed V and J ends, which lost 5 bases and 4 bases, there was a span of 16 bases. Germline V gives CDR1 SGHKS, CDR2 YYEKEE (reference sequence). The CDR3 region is CASSQGHPRYEQYF. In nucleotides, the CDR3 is TGTGCCAGCAGTCAGGGACATCCGCGATACGAGCAGTACTTC.

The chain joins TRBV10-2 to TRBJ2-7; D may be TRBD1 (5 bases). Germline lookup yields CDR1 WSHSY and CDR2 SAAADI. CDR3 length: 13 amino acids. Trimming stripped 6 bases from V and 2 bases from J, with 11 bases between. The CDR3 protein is CASRIREAYEQYF. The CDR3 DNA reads TGCGCCAGCAGGATCAGGGAAGCCTACGAGCAGTACTTC.

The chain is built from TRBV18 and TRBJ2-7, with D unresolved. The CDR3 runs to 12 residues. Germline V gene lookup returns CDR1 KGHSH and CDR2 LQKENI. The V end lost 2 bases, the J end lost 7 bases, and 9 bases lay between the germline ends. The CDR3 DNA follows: TGTGCCAGCTCACCAGATTCACAGGAGCAGTACTTC. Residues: CASSPDSQEQYF.

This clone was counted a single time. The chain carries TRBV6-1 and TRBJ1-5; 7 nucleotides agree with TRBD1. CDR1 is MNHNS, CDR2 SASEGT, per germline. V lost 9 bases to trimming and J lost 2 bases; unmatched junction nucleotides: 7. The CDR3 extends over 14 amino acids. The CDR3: CASATGNGNQPQHF. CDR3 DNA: TGTGCCAGTGCGACAGGGAATGGCAATCAGCCCCAGCATTTT.

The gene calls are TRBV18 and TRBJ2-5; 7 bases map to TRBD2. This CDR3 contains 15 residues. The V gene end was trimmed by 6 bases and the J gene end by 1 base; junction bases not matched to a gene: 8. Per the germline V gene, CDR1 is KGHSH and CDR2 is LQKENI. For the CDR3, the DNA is TGTGCCAGCTCCCTCAACAGCGGGGCCCAAGAGACCCAGTACTTC. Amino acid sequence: CASSLNSGAQETQYF.

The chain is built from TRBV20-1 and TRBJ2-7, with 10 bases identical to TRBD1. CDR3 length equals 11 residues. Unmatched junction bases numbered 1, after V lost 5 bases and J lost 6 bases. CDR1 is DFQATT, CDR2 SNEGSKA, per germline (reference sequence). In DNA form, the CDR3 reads TGCAGTGCTGACAGGGGGCCCGAGCAGTACTTC. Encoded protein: CSADRGPEQYF.

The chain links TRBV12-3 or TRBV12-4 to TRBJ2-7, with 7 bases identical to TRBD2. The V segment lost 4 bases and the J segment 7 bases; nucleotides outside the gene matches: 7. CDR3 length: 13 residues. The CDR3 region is CASSYAGVGEQYF. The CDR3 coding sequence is TGTGCCAGCAGTTACGCGGGGGTGGGGGAGCAGTACTTC.

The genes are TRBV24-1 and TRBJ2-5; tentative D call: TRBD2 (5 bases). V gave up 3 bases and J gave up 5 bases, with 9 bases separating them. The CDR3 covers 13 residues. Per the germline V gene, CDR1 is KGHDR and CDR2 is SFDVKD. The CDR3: CATSDGAVETQYF. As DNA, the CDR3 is TGTGCCACCAGTGATGGAGCGGTGGAGACCCAGTACTTC.

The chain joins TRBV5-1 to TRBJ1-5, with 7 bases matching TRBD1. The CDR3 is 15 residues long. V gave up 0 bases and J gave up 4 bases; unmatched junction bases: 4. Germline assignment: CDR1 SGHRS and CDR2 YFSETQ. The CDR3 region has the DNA TGCGCCAGCAGCTTGGGGGGACAGACTAATCAGCCCCAGCATTTT. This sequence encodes CASSLGGQTNQPQHF.

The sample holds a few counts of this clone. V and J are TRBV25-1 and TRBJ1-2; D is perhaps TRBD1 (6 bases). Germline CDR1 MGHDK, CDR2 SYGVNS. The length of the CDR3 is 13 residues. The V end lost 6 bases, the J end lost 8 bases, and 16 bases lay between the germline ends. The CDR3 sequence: CASSVTGSKGYTF. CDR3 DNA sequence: TGTGCCAGCAGCGTCACAGGGTCTAAGGGCTACACCTTC.

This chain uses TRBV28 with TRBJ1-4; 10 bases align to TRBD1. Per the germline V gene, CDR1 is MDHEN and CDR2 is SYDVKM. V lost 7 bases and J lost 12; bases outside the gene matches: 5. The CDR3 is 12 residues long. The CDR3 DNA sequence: TGTGCCAGCACCCTTGGACAGGGGGAACTGTTTTTT. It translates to CASTLGQGELFF.

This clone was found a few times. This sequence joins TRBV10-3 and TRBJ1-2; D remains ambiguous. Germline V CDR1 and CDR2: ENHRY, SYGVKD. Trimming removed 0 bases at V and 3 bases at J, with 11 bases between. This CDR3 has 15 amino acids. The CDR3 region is CAISESGSTDYGYTF. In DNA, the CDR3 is TGTGCCATCAGTGAGTCGGGGAGTACGGACTATGGCTACACCTTC.

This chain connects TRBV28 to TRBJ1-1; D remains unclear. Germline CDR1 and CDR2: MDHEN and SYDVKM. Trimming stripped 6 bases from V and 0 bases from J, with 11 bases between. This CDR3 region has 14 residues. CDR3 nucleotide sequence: TGTGCCAGCAGACCAGCAACAGTGAACACTGAAGCTTTCTTT. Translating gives CASRPATVNTEAFF. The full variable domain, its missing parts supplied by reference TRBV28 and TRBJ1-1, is DVKVTQSSRYLVKRTGEKVFLECVQDMDHENMFWYRQDPGLGLRLIYFSYDVKMKEKGDIPEGYSVSREKKERFSLILESASTNQTSMYLCASRPATVNTEAFFGQGTRLTVV.